The rows below give T cell receptor beta chains drawn from one sample of a study of T cell responses to AZD1222 COVID-19 vaccine. TCRdb's copy holds only in-frame clones and misses some; the assay was immunoSEQ multiplex PCR. The sample holds 150,000 or so clones, around nine tenths seen once. The source was peripheral blood, collected on day 0 of MenACWY control vaccination. The receptors originated from an adult in good health. CDR3s include the opening cysteine and the closing phenylalanine or tryptophan. D genes are given only for firm matches. The listing skips clone size in some rows; elsewhere it reads once, few, many or a size class.

V gene	clone size	D gene	J gene	CDR3 protein	CDR3 DNA
TRBV7-9	NA	NA	TRBJ1-6	CASSLQGHSPLHF	TGTGCCAGCAGCTTGCAGGGTCATTCACCCCTCCACTTT
TRBV30	NA	NA	TRBJ1-4	CAWTGDSEKLFF	TGTGCCTGGACAGGGGATAGTGAAAAACTGTTTTTT
TRBV4-1	NA	TRBD1	TRBJ2-7	CASSQRQGSSYEQYF	TGCGCCAGCAGCCAAAGACAGGGAAGCTCCTACGAGCAGTACTTC
TRBV28	NA	TRBD1	TRBJ2-5	CASSLPTGVRETQYF	TGTGCCAGCAGTTTACCGACAGGGGTTAGAGAGACCCAGTACTTC
TRBV6-5	NA	NA	TRBJ2-1	CASRPWTTDNEQFF	TGTGCCAGCAGACCGTGGACTACCGACAATGAGCAGTTCTTC
TRBV5-1	NA	NA	TRBJ2-1	CASSFNNEQFF	TGCGCCAGCAGCTTCAACAATGAGCAGTTCTTC
TRBV15	once	NA	TRBJ2-2	CATSRGLGATGELFF	TGTGCCACCAGCAGGGGACTGGGGGCCACCGGGGAGCTGTTTTTT
TRBV9	NA	NA	TRBJ1-4	CASSRIKADFWENEKLFF	TGTGCCAGCAGCCGTATCAAAGCGGACTTCTGGGAAAATGAAAAACTGTTTTTT
TRBV19	once	TRBD1	TRBJ1-5	CASSAGTGGRQPQHF	TGTGCCAGTAGTGCCGGGACAGGGGGCAGGCAGCCCCAGCATTTT
TRBV18	NA	NA	TRBJ1-1	CASSPAGVNTEAFF	TGTGCCAGCTCACCAGCGGGGGTGAACACTGAAGCTTTCTTT
TRBV19	once	NA	TRBJ1-1	CASSSVGLSNTEAFF	TGTGCCAGTAGTTCCGTCGGACTCTCGAACACTGAAGCTTTCTTT
TRBV5-1	NA	NA	TRBJ1-4	CASGNLGNEKLFF	TGCGCCAGCGGGAATTTAGGAAATGAAAAACTGTTTTTT
TRBV28	NA	TRBD1	TRBJ2-3	CASSPTRTGKGTDTQYF	TGTGCCAGCAGTCCCACTAGGACAGGGAAGGGCACAGATACGCAGTATTTT
TRBV21-1	NA	NA	TRBJ1-1	CASSKERAGGITEAFF	TGTGCCAGCAGCAAAGAGAGGGCAGGGGGAATCACTGAAGCTTTCTTT
TRBV28	once	NA	TRBJ2-1	CASSLTPRGNEQFF	TGTGCCAGCAGTTTAACCCCCAGGGGCAATGAGCAGTTCTTC
TRBV7-2	NA	NA	TRBJ2-1	CASSPQETEYYSYNEQFF	TGTGCCAGCAGCCCCCAGGAAACGGAATACTACTCCTACAATGAGCAGTTCTTC
TRBV4-2	NA	NA	TRBJ2-2	CASSQDRRELFF	TGTGCCAGCAGCCAAGATCGGAGGGAGCTGTTTTTT
TRBV27	NA	NA	TRBJ1-6	CASSLALRGISYNSPLHF	TGTGCCAGCAGTTTAGCCCTCCGGGGCATCTCCTATAATTCACCCCTCCACTTT
TRBV28	NA	TRBD1	TRBJ2-1	CASSEQGAKNEQFF	TGTGCCAGCAGCGAACAGGGGGCAAAAAATGAGCAGTTCTTC
TRBV10-2	NA	NA	TRBJ1-1	CASSEARGIRDTEAFF	TGCGCCAGCAGTGAGGCGCGGGGTATTAGGGACACTGAAGCTTTCTTT
TRBV6-1	NA	TRBD1	TRBJ1-1	CASSEIRQGVNMNTEAFF	TGTGCCAGCAGTGAAATCCGGCAGGGGGTAAATATGAACACTGAAGCTTTCTTT
TRBV6-5	NA	TRBD1	TRBJ1-5	CASSPTGGNQPQHF	TGTGCCAGCAGTCCGACAGGGGGCAATCAGCCCCAGCATTTT
TRBV19	NA	TRBD2	TRBJ2-1	CASSTPGLAYNEQFF	TGTGCCAGTAGTACGCCGGGACTAGCGTACAATGAGCAGTTCTTC
TRBV18	NA	NA	TRBJ2-7	CASSPDSGSYEQYF	TGTGCCAGCTCACCAGACTCCGGGAGCTACGAGCAGTACTTC
TRBV6-5	NA	TRBD1	TRBJ1-4	CASSRTGEKLFF	TGTGCCAGCAGTCGGACAGGAGAAAAACTGTTTTTT
TRBV7-2	few	NA	TRBJ1-6	CASSSTVNNSPLHF	TGTGCCAGCAGCTCAACAGTTAATAATTCACCCCTCCACTTT
TRBV7-7	NA	TRBD1	TRBJ1-4	CASSLTDRADEKLFF	TGTGCCAGCAGCTTGACGGACAGGGCGGATGAAAAACTGTTTTTT
TRBV13	NA	NA	TRBJ1-3	CASSPDPIGNTIYF	TGTGCCAGCAGCCCTGACCCCATCGGGAACACCATATATTTT
TRBV16	NA	NA	TRBJ1-3	CASTRGGAMSGNTIYF	TGTGCCAGCACCCGGGGGGGCGCAATGTCTGGAAACACCATATATTTT
TRBV3-1/TRBV3-2	NA	NA	TRBJ2-1	CASSSGWERTNEQFF	TGTGCCAGCAGCTCCGGGTGGGAACGAACCAATGAGCAGTTCTTC
TRBV18	NA	NA	TRBJ1-2	CASSPPGRGYGYTF	TGTGCCAGCTCACCCCCGGGACGCGGCTATGGCTACACCTTC
TRBV5-4	NA	NA	TRBJ2-5	CASSFGPREETQYF	TGTGCCAGCAGCTTCGGACCTCGGGAAGAGACCCAGTACTTC
TRBV2	NA	NA	TRBJ1-4	CASTLSDSLNEKLFF	TGTGCCAGCACCCTATCGGACAGTCTTAATGAAAAACTGTTTTTT
TRBV3-1/TRBV3-2	NA	TRBD1	TRBJ1-2	CASRPTGGGGGYTF	TGTGCCAGCAGGCCTACAGGGGGAGGCGGCGGCTACACCTTC
TRBV3-1/TRBV3-2	NA	NA	TRBJ1-4	CASSSALTEKLFF	TGTGCCAGCAGCTCAGCCCTTACTGAAAAACTGTTTTTT
TRBV3-1/TRBV3-2	NA	TRBD2	TRBJ2-1	CASSHSAGGPYNEQFF	TGTGCCAGCAGCCATTCGGCGGGAGGCCCCTACAATGAGCAGTTCTTC
TRBV3-1/TRBV3-2	NA	TRBD1	TRBJ2-2	CASSQGQGATGELFF	TGTGCCAGCAGCCAAGGGCAGGGGGCGACCGGGGAGCTGTTTTTT